Listed below are T cell receptor beta chains from one sample, sequenced in a study of tumor-infiltrating lymphocytes in primary liver carcinoma. Via MiXCR, TCRdb re-called the multiplex PCR reads, giving one row per CDR3 protein. The data show about 180,000 distinct CDR3 sequences, 60% seen once. Material: peripheral blood. These receptors were taken from a man in his forties or fifties with primary liver carcinoma and hepatitis B virus infection. Each CDR3 is given with its conserved first and last residue. Fields, in order: CDR3 length, V gene, D gene, J gene, clone size, CDR3 DNA, CDR3 protein. D genes are given only for firm matches. The size of a clone is reported for some rows only, either as once, few or many, or as a class for expanded clones.

CDR3 length: 15; V gene: TRBV6-1; D gene: TRBD2; J gene: TRBJ2-7; clone size: NA; CDR3 DNA: TGTACCAGCAGTGGTCTAGCGGGTAGCCCCTACGAGCAGTACTTC; CDR3 protein: CTSSGLAGSPYEQYF
CDR3 length: 17; V gene: TRBV29-1; D gene: TRBD2; J gene: TRBJ2-3; clone size: few; CDR3 DNA: TGCAGCGTCTGTTCCCGGACTAGCGGGAGGGCCGGTCATACGCAGTATTTT; CDR3 protein: CSVCSRTSGRAGHTQYF
CDR3 length: 13; V gene: TRBV6-6; D gene: TRBD2; J gene: TRBJ2-1; clone size: NA; CDR3 DNA: TGTACCAGCAAACAGACTAGCGGCAATGAGCAGTTCTTC; CDR3 protein: CTSKQTSGNEQFF
CDR3 length: 19; V gene: TRBV4-1; D gene: NA; J gene: TRBJ1-3; clone size: NA; CDR3 DNA: TGCGCCAGCAGCCAAGCTTACTTGAGTGGCAGTTTCTCTGGAAACACCATATATTTT; CDR3 protein: CASSQAYLSGSFSGNTIYF
CDR3 length: 14; V gene: TRBV11-2; D gene: TRBD2; J gene: TRBJ2-7; clone size: many; CDR3 DNA: TGTGCCAGCAGCATAAGGACTAGCGGGGACGAGCAGTACTTC; CDR3 protein: CASSIRTSGDEQYF
CDR3 length: 13; V gene: TRBV11-3; D gene: NA; J gene: TRBJ2-1; clone size: once; CDR3 DNA: TGTGCGAGCAGCTGGGGGGGACAAAACGAGCAGTTCTTC; CDR3 protein: CASSWGGQNEQFF
CDR3 length: 14; V gene: TRBV11-2; D gene: NA; J gene: TRBJ2-1; clone size: NA; CDR3 DNA: TGTGCCCGCAGCTTAGGTAGGTGGGCGGTTGAGCAGTTCTTC; CDR3 protein: CARSLGRWAVEQFF
CDR3 length: 15; V gene: TRBV11-2; D gene: NA; J gene: TRBJ2-3; clone size: NA; CDR3 DNA: TGTTCCAGCAGCTCAAGATTGATTAGCACTGATACGCAGTATTTT; CDR3 protein: CSSSSRLISTDTQYF
CDR3 length: 12; V gene: TRBV5-6; D gene: TRBD2; J gene: TRBJ2-7; clone size: few; CDR3 DNA: TGTGCCAGCAGCTCCGGACTAGCGGGAGGGAACTTC; CDR3 protein: CASSSGLAGGNF
CDR3 length: 15; V gene: TRBV4-2; D gene: TRBD2; J gene: TRBJ2-1; clone size: few; CDR3 DNA: TGTGCCAGCAGCCAAGTAGCGGGAGTAGATAATGAGCAGTTCTTC; CDR3 protein: CASSQVAGVDNEQFF
CDR3 length: 14; V gene: TRBV6-2/TRBV6-3; D gene: TRBD1; J gene: TRBJ1-2; clone size: NA; CDR3 DNA: TGTGTCAGCAATCCCTCCGGGACAGTCGATGGCTACACCTTC; CDR3 protein: CVSNPSGTVDGYTF
CDR3 length: 15; V gene: TRBV11-3; D gene: NA; J gene: TRBJ2-3; clone size: many; CDR3 DNA: TGTGCCAGCAGCTTGACCGGGTCTAGCACAGATACGCAGTATTTT; CDR3 protein: CASSLTGSSTDTQYF
CDR3 length: 15; V gene: TRBV4-1; D gene: TRBD1; J gene: TRBJ2-2; clone size: NA; CDR3 DNA: TGCGCCAGCAGCCACCGGGACAGGGAAACCCGGGAGCTGTTTTTT; CDR3 protein: CASSHRDRETRELFF
CDR3 length: 15; V gene: TRBV4-1; D gene: NA; J gene: TRBJ1-5; clone size: few; CDR3 DNA: TGCGCCAGCAGCCAGGTTAGGCAGGGTGGTCAGCCCCAGCATTTT; CDR3 protein: CASSQVRQGGQPQHF
CDR3 length: 18; V gene: TRBV4-1; D gene: TRBD1; J gene: TRBJ1-5; clone size: NA; CDR3 DNA: TGCGCCAGCAGCCAAAGCCCCGGGACAGGGGATAGCAATCAGCCCCAGCATTTT; CDR3 protein: CASSQSPGTGDSNQPQHF
CDR3 length: 14; V gene: TRBV5-1; D gene: NA; J gene: TRBJ2-3; clone size: NA; CDR3 DNA: TGCGCCAGCAGCTCCCAGCGGGTCCCAGATACGCAGTATTTT; CDR3 protein: CASSSQRVPDTQYF
CDR3 length: 14; V gene: TRBV6-5; D gene: TRBD1; J gene: TRBJ2-4; clone size: many; CDR3 DNA: TGTGCCAGCAGTTCAGGGGGCCGCGGAAACATTCAGTACTTC; CDR3 protein: CASSSGGRGNIQYF
CDR3 length: 13; V gene: TRBV6-5; D gene: TRBD1; J gene: TRBJ2-1; clone size: NA; CDR3 DNA: TGTGCCAGCAGTTATGGGACAGACAATGAGCAGTTCTTC; CDR3 protein: CASSYGTDNEQFF
CDR3 length: 14; V gene: TRBV6-5; D gene: TRBD1; J gene: TRBJ2-7; clone size: once; CDR3 DNA: TGTGCCAGCGGTCTCCGGGACAGGGATTACGAGCAGTACTTC; CDR3 protein: CASGLRDRDYEQYF
CDR3 length: 13; V gene: TRBV28; D gene: TRBD2; J gene: TRBJ2-3; clone size: NA; CDR3 DNA: TGTGCCAGTAGTTTTGGGGGGGTGGATACGCAGTATTTT; CDR3 protein: CASSFGGVDTQYF
CDR3 length: 18; V gene: TRBV4-1; D gene: TRBD2; J gene: TRBJ2-3; clone size: few; CDR3 DNA: TGCGCCAGCAGCCAAGAGCGAGTACTAGCGGGAGCAACAGATACGCAGTATTTT; CDR3 protein: CASSQERVLAGATDTQYF
CDR3 length: 13; V gene: TRBV30; D gene: NA; J gene: TRBJ2-2; clone size: NA; CDR3 DNA: TGTGCCTGGAGTGTCGTGCGTACCGGGGGGCTGTTTTTT; CDR3 protein: CAWSVVRTGGLFF
CDR3 length: 19; V gene: TRBV6-2/TRBV6-3; D gene: TRBD2; J gene: TRBJ2-3; clone size: NA; CDR3 DNA: TGTGCCAGCAGTTACTCGATAGCGGGAGCTCCCGAATACACAGATACGCAGTATTTT; CDR3 protein: CASSYSIAGAPEYTDTQYF
CDR3 length: 17; V gene: TRBV5-4; D gene: TRBD2; J gene: TRBJ2-5; clone size: few; CDR3 DNA: TGTGCCAGCAGCCTCGGACTAGCGGGAGCGTTGTTAGAGACCCAGTACTTC; CDR3 protein: CASSLGLAGALLETQYF
CDR3 length: 14; V gene: TRBV28; D gene: TRBD1; J gene: TRBJ1-1; clone size: NA; CDR3 DNA: TGTGCCAGCAGTGTTCCGGGACAGTCCCTTGAAGCTTTCTTT; CDR3 protein: CASSVPGQSLEAFF
CDR3 length: 15; V gene: TRBV25-1; D gene: NA; J gene: TRBJ1-4; clone size: NA; CDR3 DNA: TGTGCCAGCAGTGAATCCCCAGCAACTAATGAAAAACTGTTTTTT; CDR3 protein: CASSESPATNEKLFF
CDR3 length: 15; V gene: TRBV11-2; D gene: NA; J gene: TRBJ1-2; clone size: NA; CDR3 DNA: TGTGCCAGCAGCTTAACAGGATTCGAGACCTATGGCTACACCTTC; CDR3 protein: CASSLTGFETYGYTF
CDR3 length: 14; V gene: TRBV11-2; D gene: NA; J gene: TRBJ2-1; clone size: NA; CDR3 DNA: TGTGCCAGCAGCTTAGGAGTTCACTACAATGAACAGTTCTTC; CDR3 protein: CASSLGVHYNEQFF
CDR3 length: 15; V gene: TRBV28; D gene: TRBD2; J gene: TRBJ2-7; clone size: NA; CDR3 DNA: TGTGCCAGCGCTTCCCGGTCGGGGGGAGCCTACGAGCAGTACTTC; CDR3 protein: CASASRSGGAYEQYF
CDR3 length: 14; V gene: TRBV29-1; D gene: NA; J gene: TRBJ2-2; clone size: NA; CDR3 DNA: TGCAGCACTATCCCCAGGGTTGGCACCTGGGAGCTGTTTTTT; CDR3 protein: CSTIPRVGTWELFF
CDR3 length: 12; V gene: TRBV12-3/TRBV12-4; D gene: NA; J gene: TRBJ1-1; clone size: few; CDR3 DNA: TGTGCCAGCAGCCCTCAGCACACTGAAGCTTTCTTT; CDR3 protein: CASSPQHTEAFF
CDR3 length: 15; V gene: TRBV10-3; D gene: NA; J gene: TRBJ2-7; clone size: NA; CDR3 DNA: TGTGCCATCAGTGGGGGAGGAGTACGGCGCTACGAGCAGTACTTC; CDR3 protein: CAISGGGVRRYEQYF
CDR3 length: 16; V gene: TRBV10-3; D gene: TRBD1; J gene: TRBJ1-3; clone size: once; CDR3 DNA: TGTGCCATCCGTCCCTTGGGGACAGCCTCTGGAAACACCATATATTTT; CDR3 protein: CAIRPLGTASGNTIYF
CDR3 length: 15; V gene: TRBV6-5; D gene: NA; J gene: TRBJ2-1; clone size: many; CDR3 DNA: TGTGCCAGCAGGACGGACGGGGCACAGACGGATGAGCAGTTCTTC; CDR3 protein: CASRTDGAQTDEQFF
CDR3 length: 17; V gene: TRBV11-2; D gene: TRBD1; J gene: TRBJ2-1; clone size: many; CDR3 DNA: TGTGCCAGCAGGCCAAGGGGATTACAGGGGTCTTACAATGAGCAGTTCTTC; CDR3 protein: CASRPRGLQGSYNEQFF
CDR3 length: 15; V gene: TRBV6-1; D gene: TRBD1; J gene: TRBJ1-2; clone size: NA; CDR3 DNA: TGTGCCAGCAGTGGCAAGGGGGCAATTTACTATGGCTACACCTTC; CDR3 protein: CASSGKGAIYYGYTF
CDR3 length: 15; V gene: TRBV7-2; D gene: TRBD2; J gene: TRBJ2-3; clone size: once; CDR3 DNA: TGTGCCAGCAGCTTAGTCCTTCTAGCGGCAGATACGCAGTATTTT; CDR3 protein: CASSLVLLAADTQYF
CDR3 length: 15; V gene: TRBV6-5; D gene: TRBD1; J gene: TRBJ2-4; clone size: many; CDR3 DNA: TGTGCCAGCAGTTCTCCGGGACAGGGGATGAACATTCAGTACTTC; CDR3 protein: CASSSPGQGMNIQYF
CDR3 length: 14; V gene: TRBV6-2/TRBV6-3; D gene: TRBD2; J gene: TRBJ2-7; clone size: many; CDR3 DNA: TGTGCCAGCAAGACTAGCAAAAACGCCTACGAGCAGTACTTC; CDR3 protein: CASKTSKNAYEQYF
CDR3 length: 16; V gene: TRBV11-2; D gene: TRBD1; J gene: TRBJ2-2; clone size: NA; CDR3 DNA: TGTGCCAGCAGCTTAGTTTGTCAGGGGGCCCCCGGGGAGCTGTTTTTT; CDR3 protein: CASSLVCQGAPGELFF
CDR3 length: 13; V gene: TRBV29-1; D gene: NA; J gene: TRBJ2-1; clone size: many; CDR3 DNA: TGCAGCGTTGACGGGAAGTCCCACAGAGAGCAGTTCTTC; CDR3 protein: CSVDGKSHREQFF
CDR3 length: 14; V gene: TRBV12-3/TRBV12-4; D gene: TRBD1; J gene: TRBJ1-5; clone size: few; CDR3 DNA: TGTGCCAGCAGGGGGACAGGGGGCTATCAGCCCCAGCATTTT; CDR3 protein: CASRGTGGYQPQHF
CDR3 length: 15; V gene: TRBV11-1; D gene: NA; J gene: TRBJ2-7; clone size: NA; CDR3 DNA: TGTGCCAGCAGCTTAAGCCTCGCAGTGACCTACGAGCAGTACTTC; CDR3 protein: CASSLSLAVTYEQYF
CDR3 length: 12; V gene: TRBV6-1; D gene: NA; J gene: TRBJ1-4; clone size: NA; CDR3 DNA: TGTGCCAGCCGGGGCCCGCAAGAAAAACTGTTTTTT; CDR3 protein: CASRGPQEKLFF
CDR3 length: 15; V gene: TRBV12-3/TRBV12-4; D gene: NA; J gene: TRBJ1-3; clone size: NA; CDR3 DNA: TGTGCCAGCAGCGACTACAGGGCTTCTGGAAACACCATATATTTT; CDR3 protein: CASSDYRASGNTIYF
CDR3 length: 15; V gene: TRBV11-2; D gene: TRBD2; J gene: TRBJ2-1; clone size: NA; CDR3 DNA: TGTGCCAGCAGCCTGGATATCGGACTAGCGGGTGAGCAGTTCTTC; CDR3 protein: CASSLDIGLAGEQFF
CDR3 length: 12; V gene: TRBV29-1; D gene: NA; J gene: TRBJ1-2; clone size: NA; CDR3 DNA: TGCAGCGTCCAGAGGGAAAACTATGGCTACACCTTC; CDR3 protein: CSVQRENYGYTF
CDR3 length: 13; V gene: TRBV11-2; D gene: NA; J gene: TRBJ2-1; clone size: NA; CDR3 DNA: TGTGCCAGCAGCTTGATAGGGGACAATGAGCAGTTCTTC; CDR3 protein: CASSLIGDNEQFF
CDR3 length: 14; V gene: TRBV29-1; D gene: TRBD2; J gene: TRBJ2-2; clone size: NA; CDR3 DNA: TGCAGCGTTGAGCTTAGCGGGAACACCGGGGAGCAGTTTTTT; CDR3 protein: CSVELSGNTGEQFF
CDR3 length: 16; V gene: TRBV7-9; D gene: TRBD1; J gene: TRBJ2-5; clone size: NA; CDR3 DNA: TGTGCCACGACCCCGGACAGGGGCCGAGCACTGGAGACCCAGTACTTC; CDR3 protein: CATTPDRGRALETQYF
CDR3 length: 13; V gene: TRBV29-1; D gene: NA; J gene: TRBJ1-1; clone size: many; CDR3 DNA: TGCAGCGTTGTGAGGCAGATGAACACTGAAGCTTTCTTT; CDR3 protein: CSVVRQMNTEAFF
CDR3 length: 11; V gene: TRBV12-3/TRBV12-4; D gene: NA; J gene: TRBJ2-3; clone size: NA; CDR3 DNA: TGTGCCTGCCTTGGGGCAGATACGCAGTATTTT; CDR3 protein: CACLGADTQYF
CDR3 length: 12; V gene: TRBV14; D gene: NA; J gene: TRBJ2-1; clone size: NA; CDR3 DNA: TGTGCCAGCAGCCGATCGGGCCTTGAGCAGTTCTTC; CDR3 protein: CASSRSGLEQFF
CDR3 length: 15; V gene: TRBV29-1; D gene: NA; J gene: TRBJ2-1; clone size: NA; CDR3 DNA: TGCAGCGTTGTACGGGGGTCCCCCGGTAAGGATGAGCAGTTCTTC; CDR3 protein: CSVVRGSPGKDEQFF
CDR3 length: 15; V gene: TRBV6-5; D gene: NA; J gene: TRBJ2-7; clone size: NA; CDR3 DNA: TGTGCCAGCAGTTACTCGACAAGCCGAAGAGGCGAGCAGTACTTC; CDR3 protein: CASSYSTSRRGEQYF
CDR3 length: 15; V gene: TRBV10-2; D gene: TRBD1; J gene: TRBJ2-3; clone size: NA; CDR3 DNA: TGCGCCAGCAGTGGACCGGGACAGGGACTAGATACGCAGTATTTT; CDR3 protein: CASSGPGQGLDTQYF
CDR3 length: 16; V gene: TRBV11-2; D gene: TRBD2; J gene: TRBJ2-1; clone size: NA; CDR3 DNA: TGTGCTAGCAGCTGGGGGGCGGGACTAGCATACAATGAGCAGTTCTTC; CDR3 protein: CASSWGAGLAYNEQFF
CDR3 length: 13; V gene: TRBV6-6; D gene: NA; J gene: TRBJ2-7; clone size: NA; CDR3 DNA: TGTGCCAGCAGCGTCGGGGGCCCCTACGAGCAGTACTTC; CDR3 protein: CASSVGGPYEQYF
CDR3 length: 14; V gene: TRBV5-6; D gene: NA; J gene: TRBJ2-7; clone size: NA; CDR3 DNA: TGTGCCAGCAGCTTGGTGGGGCAGGAAAACGAGCAGTACTTC; CDR3 protein: CASSLVGQENEQYF